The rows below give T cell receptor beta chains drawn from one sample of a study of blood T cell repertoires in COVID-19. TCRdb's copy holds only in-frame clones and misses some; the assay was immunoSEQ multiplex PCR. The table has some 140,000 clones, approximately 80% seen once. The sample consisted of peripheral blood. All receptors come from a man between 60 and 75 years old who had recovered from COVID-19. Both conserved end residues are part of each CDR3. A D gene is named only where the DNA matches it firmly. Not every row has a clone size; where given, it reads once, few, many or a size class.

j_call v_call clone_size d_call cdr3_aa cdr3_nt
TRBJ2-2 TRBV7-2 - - CASSLGVLPGGELFF TGTGCCAGCAGCTTAGGAGTCCTCCCTGGCGGGGAGCTGTTTTTT
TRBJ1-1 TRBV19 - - CASNRGGGWTEAFF TGTGCCAGCAACCGGGGTGGAGGGTGGACTGAAGCTTTCTTT
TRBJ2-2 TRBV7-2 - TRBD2 CASSLTAGNTGELFF TGTGCCAGCAGCTTAACAGCGGGAAACACCGGGGAGCTGTTTTTT
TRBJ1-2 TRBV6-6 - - CASSYSPGSDYGYTF TGTGCCAGCAGTTACTCGCCAGGGTCGGACTATGGCTACACCTTC
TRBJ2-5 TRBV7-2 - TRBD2 CASSSSASGGGETQYF TGTGCCAGCAGCTCCTCGGCTAGCGGGGGGGGAGAGACCCAGTACTTC
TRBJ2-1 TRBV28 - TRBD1 CASSLPGFGQGSYNEQFF TGTGCCAGCAGTTTACCCGGATTCGGACAGGGCTCCTACAATGAGCAGTTCTTC
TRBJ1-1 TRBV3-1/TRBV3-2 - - CASSHVTGNTEAFF TGTGCCAGCAGCCACGTGACAGGGAACACTGAAGCTTTCTTT
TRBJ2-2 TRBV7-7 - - CASSLAGTSGELFF TGTGCTAGCAGCTTAGCCGGGACATCCGGGGAGCTGTTTTTT
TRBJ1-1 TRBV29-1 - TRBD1 CSVEGGYRGNTEAFF TGCAGCGTTGAAGGGGGATACAGGGGAAACACTGAAGCTTTCTTT
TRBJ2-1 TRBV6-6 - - CASSLQAYNEQFF TGTGCCAGCAGTTTACAGGCCTACAATGAGCAGTTCTTC
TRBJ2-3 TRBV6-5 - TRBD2 CASSLQRGADTQYF TGTGCCAGCAGCCTACAGCGGGGGGCAGATACGCAGTATTTT
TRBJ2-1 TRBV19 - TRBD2 CASSINSGTYNEQFF TGTGCCAGTAGTATAAATAGCGGGACATACAATGAGCAGTTCTTC
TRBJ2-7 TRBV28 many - CASSEGLSYEQYF TGTGCCAGCAGTGAGGGACTTTCCTACGAGCAGTACTTC
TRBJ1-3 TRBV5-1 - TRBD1 CASSIQGALGNTIYF TGCGCCAGCAGCATACAGGGGGCGTTGGGAAACACCATATATTTT
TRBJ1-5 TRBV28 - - CASLGGIKPQHF TGTGCCAGCCTAGGGGGAATTAAGCCCCAGCATTTT
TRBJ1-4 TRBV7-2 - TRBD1 CASSLDTGGTGYNEKLFF TGTGCCAGCAGCTTAGACACAGGAGGGACAGGTTACAATGAAAAACTGTTTTTT
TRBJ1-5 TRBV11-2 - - CASSLGSGQPQHF TGTGCCAGCAGCTTAGGGTCGGGGCAGCCCCAGCATTTT
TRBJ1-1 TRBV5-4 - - CASSSPADTEAFF TGTGCCAGCAGCTCGCCAGCGGACACTGAAGCTTTCTTT
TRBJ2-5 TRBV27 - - CASSFRREVVETQYF TGTGCCAGCAGTTTCCGTAGGGAGGTAGTAGAGACCCAGTACTTC
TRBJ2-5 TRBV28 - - CASRGGGARRETQYF TGTGCCAGCAGAGGAGGGGGCGCGCGTCGGGAGACCCAGTACTTC
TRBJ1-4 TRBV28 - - CASQKTGSGEKLFF TGTGCCAGCCAAAAGACAGGCTCAGGTGAAAAACTGTTTTTT
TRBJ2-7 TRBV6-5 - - CASSPPPRYEQYF TGTGCCAGCAGTCCCCCACCGAGGTACGAGCAGTACTTC
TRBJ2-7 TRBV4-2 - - CASSPTTGAYEQYF TGTGCCAGCAGCCCCACTACCGGGGCCTACGAGCAGTACTTC
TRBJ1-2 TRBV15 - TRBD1 CATSPDRDHGYTF TGTGCCACCAGCCCGGACAGGGACCATGGCTACACCTTC
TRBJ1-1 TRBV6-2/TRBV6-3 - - CASSYYNQGNTEAFF TGTGCCAGCAGTTACTATAATCAGGGGAACACTGAAGCTTTCTTT
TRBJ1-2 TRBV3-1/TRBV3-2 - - CASSRTDSYGYTF TGTGCCAGCAGTCGGACAGACTCCTATGGCTACACCTTC
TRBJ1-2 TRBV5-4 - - CASSLEREPPRYTF TGTGCCAGCAGCTTGGAACGGGAACCCCCGCGCTACACCTTC